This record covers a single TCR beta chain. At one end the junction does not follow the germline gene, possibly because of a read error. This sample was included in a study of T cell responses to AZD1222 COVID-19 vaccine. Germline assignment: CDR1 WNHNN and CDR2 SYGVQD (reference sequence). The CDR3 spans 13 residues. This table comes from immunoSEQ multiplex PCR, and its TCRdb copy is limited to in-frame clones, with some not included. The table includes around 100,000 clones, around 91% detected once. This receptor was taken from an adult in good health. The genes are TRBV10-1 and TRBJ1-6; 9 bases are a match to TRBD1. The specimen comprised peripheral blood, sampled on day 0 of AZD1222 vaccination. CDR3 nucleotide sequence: TGTGAATTCGGGACAGGGAACAATTCACCCCTCCACTTT. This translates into CEFGTGNNSPLHF.